The present T cell receptor beta chain was sequenced within a study of ipilimumab plus nivolumab after autologous stem cell transplantation. For this clone: Other DNA sequences in the same sample also yield this CDR3.

With 1 base removed from V and 10 bases from J, the gap between germline ends came to 11 bases. The CDR3 sequence is 12 residues long. In germline, CDR1 is SEHNR, CDR2 FQNEAQ (reference sequence). TCRdb's copy holds only in-frame clones and misses some; the assay was immunoSEQ multiplex PCR. The sample has approximately 40,000 clones, 92% seen once; the top ten hold roughly 0.9%. The chain couples TRBV7-9 to TRBJ2-7; D is undetermined. The sequencing here drew on PBMCs, taken in a trial of ipilimumab plus nivolumab as post-transplant consolidation. The source is a male donor with multiple myeloma. CDR3 in amino acids: CASSLGSLEQYF. Here the CDR3 DNA reads TGTGCCAGCAGCTTAGGTTCCCTCGAACAGTACTTC.